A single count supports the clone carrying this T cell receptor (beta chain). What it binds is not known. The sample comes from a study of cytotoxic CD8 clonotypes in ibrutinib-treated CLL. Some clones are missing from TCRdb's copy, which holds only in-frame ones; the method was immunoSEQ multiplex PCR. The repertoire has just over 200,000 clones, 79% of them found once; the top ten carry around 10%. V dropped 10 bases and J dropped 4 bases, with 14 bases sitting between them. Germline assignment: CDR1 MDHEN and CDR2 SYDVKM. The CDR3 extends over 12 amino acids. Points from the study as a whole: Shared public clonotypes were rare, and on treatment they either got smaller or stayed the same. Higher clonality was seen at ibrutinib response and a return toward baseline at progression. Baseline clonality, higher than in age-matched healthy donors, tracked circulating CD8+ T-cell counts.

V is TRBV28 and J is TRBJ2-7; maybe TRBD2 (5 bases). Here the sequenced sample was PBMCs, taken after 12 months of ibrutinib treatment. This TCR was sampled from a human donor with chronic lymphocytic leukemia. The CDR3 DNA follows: TGTGCCACCGAAACGGGATCTTACGAGCAGTACTTC. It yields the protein CATETGSYEQYF.